These 25 T cell receptor beta chains were sequenced from one sample in a study of T cells in localized non-small cell lung cancer. The table came from immunoSEQ multiplex PCR; TCRdb's copy has only in-frame clones and leaves some out. In the table there are about 26,000 clones, over 75% of which are singletons. Sequencing was performed on peripheral blood, taken before any cancer treatment. These receptors originate from a man aged 35-69 years with stage III squamous cell lung carcinoma.

This clone was seen just once. Written as DNA, the CDR3 is TGCGCCAGCAGGGCAGATTCCAACTATGGCTACACCTTC. It encodes CASRADSNYGYTF. The V gene is TRBV5-1, the J gene TRBJ1-2; D unresolved. V gave up 5 bases and J gave up 2 bases, with 10 bases separating them. Per the germline V gene, CDR1 is SGHRS and CDR2 is YFSETQ. The CDR3 is 13 residues long.

This chain connects TRBV19 to TRBJ1-5, with D possibly being TRBD1 (6 bases). The CDR3 runs to 15 residues. Trimming shortened V by 8 bases and J by 3 bases, and 17 bases separated the two germline ends. Germline CDR1 LNHDA, CDR2 SQIVND (reference sequence). CDR3 sequence (DNA): TGTGCCAGTCACTCATGGAGGACAGCCAATCAGCCCCAGCATTTT. Protein product: CASHSWRTANQPQHF.

This clone was seen more than once but under ten times. The chain couples TRBV30 to TRBJ1-3, with 12 bases fitting TRBD1. The germline CDR1 and CDR2 sequences are GTSNPN and SVGIG (reference sequence). There are 19 residues in the CDR3. J gave up 5 bases and V 6 bases, and 20 bases lay outside the gene matches. The CDR3 loop reads CACLGREVWDRGRRNTIYF. CDR3 in DNA: TGTGCCTGCCTAGGCCGGGAGGTCTGGGACAGGGGGCGAAGAAACACCATATATTTT.

This clone has a single count. The V and J genes are TRBV4-1 and TRBJ2-1, with D possibly being TRBD2 (5 bases). The CDR3 spans 12 residues. CDR1 MGHRA and CDR2 YSYEKL come from the germline V gene. V lost 0 bases to trimming and J lost 12 bases, with 9 bases between them. CDR3 DNA sequence: TGCGCCAGCAGCCAAGATCCCGGGGTGCAGTTCTTC. This translates into CASSQDPGVQFF.

This clone has only a few counts. This chain connects TRBV6-5 to TRBJ1-5; no firm D call. The germline V and J ends were trimmed by 3 bases and 2 bases, with 5 bases remaining between them. The germline V gene has CDR1 MNHEY and CDR2 SVGAGI. The CDR3 is 13 amino acids. The CDR3 DNA follows: TGTGCCAGCAGTTATGGAGGCAATCAGCCCCAGCATTTT. Its translation is CASSYGGNQPQHF.

The chain employs TRBV19 and TRBJ2-1; 7 bases map to TRBD1. The CDR3 extends over 13 amino acids. Trimming removed 8 bases from V and 4 bases from J; junction bases left unmatched: 5. Germline-derived CDR1 and CDR2 are LNHDA and SQIVND (reference sequence). The CDR3 region is CASSDRLYNEQFF. DNA of the CDR3: TGTGCCAGTTCGGACAGGCTATACAATGAGCAGTTCTTC.

The V call is TRBV19, the J call TRBJ2-7, with 7 bases matching TRBD2. V lost 5 bases, J lost 7 bases, and 8 bases stayed unmatched. Germline V gene lookup returns CDR1 LNHDA and CDR2 SQIVND (reference sequence). The CDR3 covers 13 residues. The CDR3 loop is CASSSSGGGEQYF. In DNA form, the CDR3 reads TGTGCCAGTAGTTCCTCGGGGGGAGGTGAGCAGTACTTC.

This sequence joins TRBV25-1 and TRBJ1-3; the D is unclear. The CDR3 runs 14 residues. Germline CDR1 reads MGHDK; CDR2 reads SYGVNS. The germline V and J ends were trimmed by 8 bases and 0 bases, with 11 bases remaining between them. The CDR3 region is CASVDGSSGNTIYF. CDR3 DNA sequence: TGTGCCAGCGTAGACGGCAGCTCTGGAAACACCATATATTTT.

The chain has TRBV6-6 and TRBJ1-1, with D perhaps TRBD1 (5 bases). This CDR3 comprises 15 residues. The V and J ends lost 2 bases and 0 bases respectively, with 10 bases between them. The germline V gene encodes CDR1 MNHNY and CDR2 SVGAGI (reference sequence). The CDR3 loop is CASSYPQGMNTEAFF. CDR3 nucleotides: TGTGCCAGCAGTTACCCTCAGGGCATGAACACTGAAGCTTTCTTT.

This chain connects TRBV6-5 to TRBJ1-1; possibly TRBD1 for D (6 bases). Per the germline V gene, CDR1 is MNHEY and CDR2 is SVGAGI. CDR3 size: 14 residues. The V and J ends lost 0 bases and 5 bases respectively, with 10 bases between them. CDR3 nucleotides: TGTGCCAGCAGTTACTCTGGGACACGGACTGAAGCTTTCTTT. This sequence encodes CASSYSGTRTEAFF.

This clone occurred once. This chain uses TRBV9 with TRBJ1-2; no definite D call. Germline V gene sequence: CDR1 SGDLS, CDR2 YYNGEE. This CDR3 is 13 amino acids long. Trimming took 0 bases from V and 7 from J, leaving 10 bases between them. The CDR3 region has the DNA TGTGCCAGCAGCGTAGATGGAGGCGGTGGCTACACCTTC. It translates to CASSVDGGGGYTF. Supplemented by reference TRBV9 and TRBJ1-2, the full variable domain reads DSGVTQTPKHLITATGQRVTLRCSPRSGDLSVYWYQQSLDQGLQFLIQYYNGEERAKGNILERFSAQQFPDLHSELNLSSLELGDSALYFCASSVDGGGGYTFGSGTRLTVV.

The chain recombines TRBV5-4 with TRBJ1-5; D may be TRBD1 (5 bases). Trimming took off 2 bases at V and 6 bases at J, with 12 bases between the two ends. The CDR3 is 14 amino acids. Germline V gene lookup returns CDR1 SGHNT and CDR2 YYREEE (reference sequence). CDR3 in DNA: TGTGCCAGCAGCTTATTGGGGGACGGTCAGCCCCAGCATTTT. The encoded protein is CASSLLGDGQPQHF.

V gene TRBV18 combines with J gene TRBJ2-1; tentative D call: TRBD2 (5 bases). Trimming took 5 bases from V and 6 from J, leaving 14 bases between them. Germline values: CDR1 KGHSH, CDR2 LQKENI. This CDR3 contains 14 residues. DNA for the CDR3: TGTGCCAGCTCAGAGGAGTCAAGCGGCAATGAGCAGTTCTTC. Its protein is CASSEESSGNEQFF.

The J gene is TRBJ2-1, the V gene TRBV20-1, with a possible D match to TRBD2 (6 bases). The germline CDR1 and CDR2 sequences are DFQATT and SNEGSKA (reference sequence). V was pared by 6 bases and J by 8 bases, with 11 bases between. The length of the CDR3 is 11 residues. CDR3 nucleotides: TGCAGTGCCTGGGGCGGGGATGAGCAGTTCTTC. Amino acid sequence: CSAWGGDEQFF.

The chain employs TRBV7-3 and TRBJ2-5, with a possible D match to TRBD1 (5 bases). Deletions cut 2 bases from V and 3 bases from J, with 13 bases between. CDR1 is SGHTA, CDR2 FQGTGA, per germline. The CDR3 has 15 amino acids. CDR3 region: CASSLFDSPKETQYF. CDR3 DNA sequence: TGTGCCAGCAGCTTATTCGACAGCCCCAAAGAGACCCAGTACTTC.

The chain carries TRBV10-1 and TRBJ2-1, with TRBD1 matching over 8 bases. The V gene end was trimmed by 5 bases and the J gene end by 0 bases; junction bases not matched to a gene: 3. The CDR3 extends over 15 amino acids. The germline V gene has CDR1 WNHNN and CDR2 SYGVQD (reference sequence). The CDR3 region has the DNA TGCGCCAGCAGTCTAGACAGGGGCTCCTACAATGAGCAGTTCTTC. Translation: CASSLDRGSYNEQFF.

J is TRBJ2-7 and V is TRBV6-1, with a possible D match to TRBD2 (6 bases). Germline loops: CDR1 MNHNS, CDR2 SASEGT. The CDR3 runs to 15 residues. The V end was cut by 3 bases, the J end by 7 bases, with 19 bases between. CDR3 DNA sequence: TGTGCCAGCAGTGACCAAGCGGGCGCTTTGGGGGAGCAGTACTTC. Its protein is CASSDQAGALGEQYF.

The sample holds a few counts of this clone. The J gene is TRBJ2-7, the V gene TRBV15, with unresolved D. This CDR3 is built from 14 residues. Trimming stripped 2 bases from V and 2 bases from J, with 10 bases between. Germline CDR1 reads LNHNV; CDR2 reads YYDKDF (reference sequence). The CDR3 bases are TGTGCCACCAGCAGACCAAGACATCCCTACGAGCAGTACTTC. Its protein is CATSRPRHPYEQYF.

The chain joins TRBV10-3 to TRBJ1-4, with unresolved D. The CDR3 loop spans 13 amino acids. V was cut by 0 bases and J by 8 bases, with 7 bases left in between. Germline assignment: CDR1 ENHRY and CDR2 SYGVKD. Here the CDR3 DNA reads TGTGCCATCAGTGAGTCGTTAGGGGAAAAACTGTTTTTT. Amino acids: CAISESLGEKLFF.

This sequence joins TRBV6-5 and TRBJ1-1; D is unclear. Trimming took off 0 bases at V and 6 bases at J, with 11 bases between the two ends. The CDR3 contains 14 residues. Per the germline V gene, CDR1 is MNHEY and CDR2 is SVGAGI. Here the CDR3 reads CASSYSGRTSEAFF. DNA for the CDR3: TGTGCCAGCAGTTACTCCGGAAGGACTTCTGAAGCTTTCTTT.

The chain carries TRBV6-6 and TRBJ1-1, with D uncertain. Trimming left V 2 bases short and J 6 bases short, with 13 bases between. The germline V gene encodes CDR1 MNHNY and CDR2 SVGAGI (reference sequence). The CDR3 spans 14 residues. CDR3 bases: TGTGCCAGCAGTTACAAAGGTAGAGAAGCTGAAGCTTTCTTT. This gives the protein CASSYKGREAEAFF.

The V call is TRBV14, the J call TRBJ2-5; D is uncertain. CDR3 length: 13 amino acids. V lost 4 bases and J lost 9, with 15 bases in between. From germline, CDR1 is SGHDN and CDR2 FVKESK. The DNA for the CDR3 is TGTGCCAGCAGCCCGTCGCTTGTCAGGCCCCAGTACTTC. Its protein product is CASSPSLVRPQYF.

The chain couples TRBV18 to TRBJ2-3, with TRBD1 identical over 8 bases. The germline gives CDR1 KGHSH, CDR2 LQKENI. The CDR3 contains 16 residues. The trim removed 6 bases at V and 4 bases at J, leaving 12 bases unmatched. The CDR3 DNA reads TGTGCCAGCTCTGCCTCCCCCGGACAGGGCGCAGATACGCAGTATTTT. It yields the protein CASSASPGQGADTQYF.

The V gene is TRBV29-1, the J gene TRBJ2-1; D may correspond to TRBD1 or TRBD2 (5 bases each). The CDR3 length is 16 residues. Germline V gene lookup returns CDR1 SQVTM and CDR2 ANQGSEA. V was cut by 6 bases and J by 8 bases, with 26 bases left in between. The chain's CDR3 is CSVTNGDALIYDEQFF. The CDR3 region has the DNA TGCAGCGTGACGAACGGGGACGCGTTGATATATGATGAGCAGTTCTTC.

The chain joins TRBV7-9 to TRBJ1-6; 7 bases align to TRBD1. V trimming: 7 bases; J trimming: 7 bases; junction bases outside the gene matches: 7. Per the germline V gene, CDR1 is SEHNR and CDR2 is FQNEAQ (reference sequence). This CDR3 comprises 14 residues. CDR3 protein: CASTRTGDNSPLHF. CDR3 bases: TGTGCCAGCACTCGGACAGGCGACAATTCACCCCTCCACTTT.